Listed below are T cell receptor beta chains from one sample, sequenced in a study of blood T cells in healthy people across ages. Via MiXCR, TCRdb re-called the 5' RACE reads, giving one row per CDR3 protein. The sample lists fewer than 900,000 distinct CDR3 sequences; about 34% were seen once. The source material was blood. The receptors originated from a man aged 18 to 30 in good health. Each CDR3 is given with its conserved first and last residue. The order of the fields is V gene, clone size, D gene, CDR3 protein. A D gene is named only where the DNA matches it firmly. Size is stated for part of the rows, as once, few or many counts, or as a class when the clone is expanded.

TRBV29-1,few,-,CSVEEAGGREEAFF
TRBV2,few,-,CASSGLNTGELFF
TRBV6-5,once,TRBD1,CASTGQGNGPPLHF
TRBV20-1,-,-,CSAAGYQNTEAFF
TRBV9,-,-,CANSIGRGLGEKLFF
TRBV9,-,TRBD1,CASSLRNLRQGRSYNEQFF
TRBV5-6,-,-,CASSLGSVLSGNTIYF
TRBV2,few,-,CASSAGFSYEQYF
TRBV7-2,-,TRBD1,CASSLEDRGVQETQYF
TRBV7-3,-,-,CASSLAEEGAQYF
TRBV5-6,-,TRBD1,CASSVPGQGLESEAFF
TRBV4-3,few,TRBD2,CASSQNSGGADTQYF
TRBV29-1,-,TRBD2,CSVVLGLAGGFPGTDTQYF
TRBV14,-,-,CASSPRTTGTEAFF
TRBV4-3,-,TRBD1,CASSPRYPQGGADTQYF
TRBV27,-,TRBD2,CASAILGTSGVQEQYF
TRBV4-3,few,-,CASSQDRGSYTF
TRBV10-3,-,-,CAISENSPGETQFF
TRBV6-5,-,-,CASSSLQDSYEQYF
TRBV4-1,many,-,CASSLAGARRYGYTF
TRBV15,-,-,CATGTYDGRTKEKLFF
TRBV6-4,-,-,CANTTEEGGSNGYTF
TRBV19,-,-,CASSMIGVETQYF
TRBV6-2/TRBV6-3,few,TRBD1,CASSRTGGRGTEAFF
TRBV29-1,many,-,CSVEEFADTQYF
TRBV30,many,TRBD1,CAWSATGTGSYSPLHF
TRBV4-1,-,-,CASGQAGRDRGEKLFF
TRBV9,-,TRBD2,CASSRLAGQETQYF
TRBV20-1,-,-,CSASKDSWYEQFF
TRBV27,once,TRBD2,CASTRLAGGPYNGQFF
TRBV9,-,-,CASSRGGFMNTEAFF
TRBV5-1,-,-,CASSYASPGTGRYNEQFF
TRBV7-9,few,-,CASSLIPKNQETQYF
TRBV7-2,-,-,CASSLERGRELFF
TRBV20-1,few,-,CSALSAASTDTQYF
TRBV29-1,once,-,CSRGDGTGDEQFF
TRBV7-2,-,-,CASSFYGGLGEKLFF